The clone carrying this TCR beta chain occurred many times. The time point here: sample taken at primary tumor resection. No cells were sorted before sequencing. The whole RNA sequenced was extracted from tumor, nontumor lung or frozen PBMC. The data were taken from a study of spatial heterogeneity in lung cancer. The germline V and J ends were trimmed by 5 bases and 7 bases, with 15 bases remaining between them. The germline CDR1 and CDR2 sequences are SQVTM and ANQGSEA. The CDR3 covers 13 residues. MiXCR was run by TCRdb on the 5' RACE reads, yielding one entry per CDR3 protein. The profile shows about 35,000 distinct CDR3 sequences, 2.5% to 3.5% of them singletons.

The chain is built from TRBV29-1 and TRBJ2-1, with D possibly TRBD2 on 5 matching bases. The input for sequencing was normal lung tissue next to the tumor, taken at surgery. The sequence came from a male donor with early-stage non-small cell lung cancer. The DNA of the CDR3 is TGCAGCGTTCCCCTCAAAGGCGGGAATGAGCAGTTCTTC. This sequence encodes CSVPLKGGNEQFF.